A single sample is the source of the 27 T cell receptor beta chains below, sequenced in a study of Ad26.COV2.S vaccination and SARS-CoV-2 variants. Treatment of the sample: about 20 received Ad26.COV2.S at low or high dose, single or two shots; a few received placebo; per-sample allocation not given. Samples analyzed were those drawn on day 63 after the first vaccine or placebo injection. The repertoire was sequenced with immunoSEQ multiplex PCR; TCRdb's copy has only in-frame clones and lacks some. This sample carries 350,000 to 400,000 clones, less than 90% of them seen once, and the ten largest clones take 3% to 3.5%. The source material was peripheral blood, sampled in a trial of Ad26.COV2.S vaccine versus placebo. Receptors were obtained from a person aged 18-65 years who received the Ad26.COV2.S COVID-19 vaccine or a placebo.

This clone occurred a few times. The genes are TRBV2 and TRBJ1-1; tentatively, D is TRBD1 (5 bases). Germline V gene sequence: CDR1 SNHLY, CDR2 FYNNEI. The CDR3 spans 14 residues. V lost 3 bases, J lost 3 bases, and 11 bases lay in between. The CDR3 region is CASSDQGRDTEAFF. In DNA form, the CDR3 reads TGTGCCAGCAGTGACCAGGGCCGGGACACTGAAGCTTTCTTT.

This clone was observed once. This chain links TRBV13 with TRBJ2-5; tentative D call: TRBD2 (5 bases). The CDR3 loop spans 14 amino acids. The germline CDR1 and CDR2 sequences are PRHDT and FYEKMQ (reference sequence). V was shortened by 5 bases and J by 2 bases, with 12 bases between the two germline ends. This chain's CDR3 is CASSLVTNQETQYF. The DNA of the CDR3 is TGTGCCAGCAGCCTTGTGACTAATCAAGAGACCCAGTACTTC. The whole variable domain, filled in from reference TRBV13 and TRBJ2-5, reads AAGVIQSPRHLIKEKRETATLKCYPIPRHDTVYWYQQGPGQDPQFLISFYEKMQSDKGSIPDRFSAQQFSDYHSELNMSSLELGDSALYFCASSLVTNQETQYFGPGTRLLVL.

The chain joins TRBV19 to TRBJ1-6, with 8 bases matching TRBD1. The V gene's germline CDR1 is LNHDA and CDR2 SQIVND (reference sequence). J lost 7 bases, V lost 5 bases, and 7 bases had no gene match. This CDR3 spans 15 amino acids. The CDR3: CASSFGQGRNSPLHF. The CDR3 DNA is TGTGCCAGTAGTTTCGGACAGGGAAGAAATTCACCCCTCCACTTT.

V gene TRBV2 combines with J gene TRBJ1-6, with TRBD1 as a possible D gene (5 bases). Trimming took off 6 bases at V and 7 bases at J, with 19 bases between the two ends. Looked up from germline, CDR1 is SNHLY and CDR2 is FYNNEI. The CDR3 is 16 residues long. CDR3 sequence (DNA): TGTGCCAGCAGCGATAGCCGTAGGGGTCCAAATTCACCCCTCCACTTT. Translated: CASSDSRRGPNSPLHF. The whole variable domain, filled in from reference TRBV2 and TRBJ1-6, reads EPEVTQTPSHQVTQMGQEVILRCVPISNHLYFYWYRQILGQKVEFLVSFYNNEISEKSEIFDDQFSVERPDGSNFTLKIRSTKLEDSAMYFCASSDSRRGPNSPLHFGNGTRLTVT.

This chain links TRBV19 with TRBJ2-1; no firm D call. The germline V and J ends were trimmed by 4 bases and 8 bases, with 12 bases remaining between them. The CDR3 loop spans 13 amino acids. Germline V gene data show CDR1 as LNHDA and CDR2 as SQIVND (reference sequence). CDR3 DNA: TGTGCCAGTAGTACCGGAGTTGGTTATGAGCAGTTCTTC. The encoded protein is CASSTGVGYEQFF.

The chain is built from TRBV5-4 and TRBJ2-1; 12 nucleotides align to TRBD2. Germline V gene data show CDR1 as SGHNT and CDR2 as YYREEE (reference sequence). The CDR3 is 16 residues long. Trimming at V came to 1 base and at J to 12 bases, leaving 11 bases not matched to a gene. The CDR3 protein is CASSLPGLAGLEGQFF. CDR3 sequence (DNA): TGTGCCAGCAGCTTGCCAGGACTAGCGGGGCTGGAGGGGCAGTTCTTC.

The rearrangement joins TRBV4-1 to TRBJ2-1; D is possibly TRBD1 (5 bases). The length of the CDR3 is 14 residues. V lost 3 bases, J lost 9 bases, and 15 bases lay in between. Germline values: CDR1 MGHRA, CDR2 YSYEKL. CDR3 DNA sequence: TGCGCCAGCAGCCAGGTACGCAACAGGCCTGAGCAGTTCTTC. The encoded protein is CASSQVRNRPEQFF.

This rearrangement joins TRBV11-2 to TRBJ2-3, with D possibly matching TRBD2 (6 bases). From germline, CDR1 is SGHAT and CDR2 FQNNGV. Trimming cost V 5 bases and J 2 bases, with 11 bases left between them. The CDR3 runs 14 residues. DNA for the CDR3: TGTGCCAGCAGCCCGACTAGAGACACAGATACGCAGTATTTT. Encoded protein: CASSPTRDTDTQYF. The full variable domain, rest sourced from reference TRBV11-2 and TRBJ2-3, is EAGVAQSPRYKIIEKRQSVAFWCNPISGHATLYWYQQILGQGPKLLIQFQNNGVVDDSQLPKDRFSAERLKGVDSTLKIQPAKLEDSAVYLCASSPTRDTDTQYFGPGTRLTVL.

This chain connects TRBV11-2 to TRBJ1-1; D unresolved. The germline V gene has CDR1 SGHAT and CDR2 FQNNGV. V shed 5 bases and J shed 3 bases, with 13 bases lying between them. The CDR3 covers 14 residues. The CDR3 nucleotides read TGTGCCAGCAGCCCGCTCGGTGGGTACACTGAAGCTTTCTTT. Its translation is CASSPLGGYTEAFF.

Concerning this clone: The junction does not match germline at one end; this may be a read error. The chain couples TRBV6-1 to TRBJ2-7; the match to TRBD1 covers 7 bases. CDR1 MNHNS and CDR2 SASEGT come from the germline V gene. This CDR3 region has 13 residues. CDR3 protein: CASSEATGLEQYF. The CDR3 DNA is TGTGCCAGCAGCGAAGCGACAGGGTTGGAGCAGTACTTC.

V gene TRBV2 combines with J gene TRBJ2-2; D might be TRBD2 (6 bases). Germline CDR1 SNHLY, CDR2 FYNNEI. Trimming stripped 10 bases from V and 3 bases from J, with 18 bases between. CDR3 length: 15 residues. CDR3 nucleotides: TGTGCCACAAAAGGGAGGCAGCGAGACACCGGGGAGCTGTTTTTT. Protein: CATKGRQRDTGELFF.

This clone has a handful of counts. V is TRBV3-1 (or the pseudogene TRBV3-2) and J is TRBJ1-2; D remains ambiguous. The CDR3 runs to 14 residues. V was clipped by 0 bases and J by 1 base, with 6 bases between them. Germline V gene lookup returns CDR1 LGHDT and CDR2 YNNKEL (reference sequence). The CDR3 loop is CASSQEGLNYGYTF. The CDR3 DNA reads TGTGCCAGCAGCCAAGAAGGACTTAACTATGGCTACACCTTC.

The chain joins TRBV2 to TRBJ2-2; 14 nucleotides match TRBD2. Per the germline V gene, CDR1 is SNHLY and CDR2 is FYNNEI. CDR3 size: 17 residues. The J segment lost 5 bases and the V segment lost 8 bases, leaving 10 bases of the junction unmatched. The CDR3: CASGTSGGLYSTGELFF. The CDR3 nucleotides are TGTGCCAGCGGGACTAGCGGGGGCTTATATAGTACCGGGGAGCTGTTTTTT.

J is TRBJ2-2 and V is TRBV6-5; 12 bases fit TRBD2. V was pared by 5 bases and J by 7 bases, with 5 bases of the junction left unmatched. This CDR3 is built from 15 residues. The V gene's germline CDR1 is MNHEY and CDR2 SVGAGI. The CDR3 DNA sequence: TGTGCCAGCAGTAGGACTAGCGGGAAGGGCGGGGAGCTGTTTTTT. Translated: CASSRTSGKGGELFF.

The chain uses TRBV6-2 or TRBV6-3 and TRBJ1-2; D gene unclear. The V end lost 0 bases, the J end lost 5 bases, and 13 bases lay between the germline ends. The CDR3 sequence is 15 residues long. Looked up from germline, CDR1 is MNHEY and CDR2 is SVGEGT. CDR3 sequence (DNA): TGTGCCAGCAGTTACTCGTCGCGGGGAATTTATGGCTACACCTTC. Its protein is CASSYSSRGIYGYTF.

The V and J genes are TRBV14 and TRBJ2-3; D tentatively reads TRBD1 or TRBD2 (6 bases each). The CDR3 covers 15 residues. Trimming left V 1 base short and J 5 bases short, with 13 bases between. CDR1 is SGHDN and CDR2 is FVKESK in the germline V gene. The DNA for the CDR3 is TGTGCCAGCAGCCAAGGATGGGGGGCGAAAGATACGCAGTATTTT. Translated, it gives CASSQGWGAKDTQYF.

A single count supports this clone. The gene calls are TRBV19 and TRBJ2-5, with 11 bases aligning to TRBD1. Looked up from germline, CDR1 is LNHDA and CDR2 is SQIVND (reference sequence). After removal of 7 bases from V and 6 bases from J, the junction contained 7 bases not matched to a gene. This CDR3 is 14 amino acids long. CDR3 coding DNA: TGTGCCAGTACCGGACAGGGGGCGGCTAAGACCCAGTACTTC. Translation: CASTGQGAAKTQYF.

The rearrangement links TRBV15 to TRBJ2-7; a weak D match, TRBD2 (5 bases). The CDR3 covers 13 residues. Germline CDR1 is LNHNV and CDR2 is YYDKDF (reference sequence). V was shortened by 0 bases and J by 7 bases, with 10 bases between the two germline ends. The CDR3 spells CATSRDVSGEQYF. The CDR3 region has the DNA TGTGCCACCAGCAGAGATGTGTCGGGGGAGCAGTACTTC.

The rearrangement uses TRBV4-1 and TRBJ2-2, with TRBD2 matching 10 bases. The CDR3 is 16 amino acids. The germline V gene encodes CDR1 MGHRA and CDR2 YSYEKL. The junction had 7 bases not matched to a gene; V was cut back by 2 bases and J by 7 bases. CDR3 sequence (DNA): TGCGCCAGCAGCCAACTGACCACTAGCGGGGACGGGGAGCTGTTTTTT. This translates into CASSQLTTSGDGELFF.

V gene TRBV6-1 combines with J gene TRBJ2-1; D is unresolved. The V and J ends lost 2 bases and 3 bases respectively, with 8 bases between them. Germline CDR1 and CDR2: MNHNS and SASEGT. The CDR3 runs to 14 residues. The CDR3 coding sequence is TGTGCCAGCAGTGAATCGCTGGGCTACAATGAGCAGTTCTTC. It specifies CASSESLGYNEQFF.

This chain joins TRBV15 and TRBJ1-5; TRBD1 aligns across 7 bases. The ends lost 4 bases at V and 7 bases at J; junction bases unmatched: 1. This CDR3 has 12 residues. Germline lookup yields CDR1 LNHNV and CDR2 YYDKDF (reference sequence). This chain's CDR3 is CATSTGGQPQHF. The CDR3 coding sequence is TGTGCCACCAGCACAGGGGGGCAGCCCCAGCATTTT. Combining the CDR3 with reference TRBV15 and TRBJ1-5 gives the whole variable domain DAMVIQNPRYQVTQFGKPVTLSCSQTLNHNVMYWYQQKSSQAPKLLFHYYDKDFNNEADTPDNFQSRRPNTSFCFLDIRSPGLGDTAMYLCATSTGGQPQHFGDGTRLSIL.

The V and J genes are TRBV25-1 and TRBJ1-2; 8 bases agree with TRBD1. Germline assignment: CDR1 MGHDK and CDR2 SYGVNS. The CDR3 loop spans 13 amino acids. J gave up 3 bases and V 8 bases, and 5 bases lay outside the gene matches. The CDR3 sequence is CASRTGYDYGYTF. The CDR3 bases are TGTGCCAGCCGGACAGGGTATGACTATGGCTACACCTTC.

This sequence joins TRBV3-1 (or the pseudogene TRBV3-2) and TRBJ2-7; TRBD2 agrees at 10 bases. The V and J ends lost 3 bases and 4 bases, in that order; junction bases with no gene match: 9. This CDR3 spans 16 amino acids. CDR1 is LGHDT and CDR2 is YNNKEL in the germline V gene (reference sequence). The CDR3 DNA follows: TGTGCCAGCAGCCAGGCCCGGACTAGCGGACGGTACGAGCAGTACTTC. Its translation: CASSQARTSGRYEQYF.

The CDR3 DNA follows: TGTGCCAGCAGCCCAGCGGATGGGGGCGGATGGGATGAAAAACTGTTTTTT. It translates to CASSPADGGGWDEKLFF. This rearrangement joins TRBV9 to TRBJ1-4; possible D gene TRBD1, 6 bases. The CDR3 sequence is 17 residues long. Trimming took off 4 bases at V and 6 bases at J, with 22 bases between the two ends. In germline, CDR1 is SGDLS, CDR2 YYNGEE. The full variable domain, its missing parts supplied by reference TRBV9 and TRBJ1-4, is DSGVTQTPKHLITATGQRVTLRCSPRSGDLSVYWYQQSLDQGLQFLIQYYNGEERAKGNILERFSAQQFPDLHSELNLSSLELGDSALYFCASSPADGGGWDEKLFFGSGTQLSVL.

The V and J genes are TRBV7-8 and TRBJ1-3; no reliable D call. The germline gives CDR1 SGHVS, CDR2 FQNEAQ. The V gene lost 2 bases and the J gene lost 2 bases, with 7 bases spanning the gap. The CDR3 runs 14 residues. Here the CDR3 reads CASSLSFTGNTIYF. Here the CDR3 DNA reads TGTGCCAGCAGCTTATCTTTTACTGGAAACACCATATATTTT.

The rearrangement links TRBV6-5 to TRBJ1-5, with D unresolved. This CDR3 region has 11 residues. Germline V gene data show CDR1 as MNHEY and CDR2 as SVGAGI. Trimming shortened V by 7 bases and J by 10 bases, and 11 bases separated the two germline ends. The CDR3 region has the DNA TGTGCCAGCACCCCCGTAGGACCCCAGCATTTT. It yields the protein CASTPVGPQHF.

The gene calls are TRBV5-6 and TRBJ2-5, with unresolved D. The CDR3 consists of 14 residues. Germline CDR1 SGHDT, CDR2 YYEEEE. V shed 0 bases and J shed 3 bases, with 9 bases lying between them. The DNA of the CDR3 is TGTGCCAGCAGCTTGGTAGCTACCAAAGAGACCCAGTACTTC. This encodes CASSLVATKETQYF. The full variable domain, in which reference TRBV5-6 and TRBJ2-5 provide the parts outside the CDR3, is DAGVTQSPTHLIKTRGQQVTLRCSPKSGHDTVSWYQQALGQGPQFIFQYYEEEERQRGNFPDRFSGHQFPNYSSELNVNALLLGDSALYLCASSLVATKETQYFGPGTRLLVL.